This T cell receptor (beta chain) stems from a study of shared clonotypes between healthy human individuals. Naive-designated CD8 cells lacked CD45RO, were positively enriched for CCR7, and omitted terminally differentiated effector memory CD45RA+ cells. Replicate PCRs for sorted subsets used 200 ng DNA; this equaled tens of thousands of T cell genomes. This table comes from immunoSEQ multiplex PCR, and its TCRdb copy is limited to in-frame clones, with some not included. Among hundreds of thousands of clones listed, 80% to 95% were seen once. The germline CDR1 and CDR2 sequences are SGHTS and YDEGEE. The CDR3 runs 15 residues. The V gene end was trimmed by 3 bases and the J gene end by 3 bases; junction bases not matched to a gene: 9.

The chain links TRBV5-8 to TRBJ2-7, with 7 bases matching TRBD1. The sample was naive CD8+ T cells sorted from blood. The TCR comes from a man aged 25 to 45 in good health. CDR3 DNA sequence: TGTGCCAGCAGCTCCCGAGGGACAGAAATCTACGAGCAGTACTTC. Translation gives CASSSRGTEIYEQYF.